The 19 T cell receptor beta chains below come from one sample, sequenced in a study of CD8 T cells in ankylosing spondylitis. MiXCR was run by TCRdb on the 5' RACE reads, yielding one entry per CDR3 protein. Counted here are a few hundred thousand distinct CDR3 sequences, 18% occurring once; the ten biggest clones make up around 33%. Sequencing used blood, either unsorted or a sorted T cell fraction (not recorded which). These receptors were obtained from a male donor with ankylosing spondylitis or in good health (not recorded which).

Ten or more counts support this clonotype. The rearrangement joins TRBV27 to TRBJ2-1, with 8 bases matching TRBD1. Losses at the gene ends were 6 bases for V and 2 bases for J; bases not matched to a gene: 0. CDR1 and CDR2 (germline): MNHEY, SMNVEV (reference sequence). CDR3 length: 13 amino acids. Here the CDR3 reads CASRTGAYNEQFF. In DNA form, the CDR3 reads TGTGCCAGCAGGACAGGGGCCTACAATGAGCAGTTCTTC.

There are a few counts of this clonotype. The J gene is TRBJ2-1, the V gene TRBV6-1; 7 bases align to TRBD2. The CDR3 extends over 16 amino acids. The junction had 11 bases not matched to a gene; V was cut back by 6 bases and J by 3 bases. Per germline, CDR1 MNHNS and CDR2 SASEGT. The CDR3 DNA reads TGTGCCAGCAGACATAGGACGGGAGGCCACTACAATGAGCAGTTCTTC. Protein product: CASRHRTGGHYNEQFF.

This clonotype was seen only a few times. CDR3 bases: TGCGCCAGCAGCCATTCGGAGGTGACAGATACGCAGTATTTT. It translates to CASSHSEVTDTQYF. The V and J genes are TRBV4-3 and TRBJ2-3, with D perhaps matching TRBD2 (5 bases). In germline, CDR1 is LGHNA, CDR2 YSLEER. The CDR3 totals 14 residues. V dropped 3 bases and J dropped 3 bases, with 10 bases sitting between them.

This clonotype was counted once. The chain uses TRBV4-3 and TRBJ2-1; the D gene is possibly TRBD2 (6 bases). V was cut by 0 bases and J by 4 bases, with 10 bases left in between. Germline lookup yields CDR1 LGHNA and CDR2 YSLEER. The CDR3 sequence is 15 residues long. The CDR3 is CASSQDLGRYNEQFF. CDR3 nucleotide sequence: TGCGCCAGCAGCCAAGACCTAGGGAGGTACAATGAGCAGTTCTTC.

This clonotype has at least ten counts. The genes are TRBV6-5 and TRBJ2-7; TRBD2 matches 14 bases. The CDR3 has 17 amino acids. V was pared by 2 bases and J by 5 bases, with 8 bases of the junction left unmatched. Per the germline V gene, CDR1 is MNHEY and CDR2 is SVGAGI. This CDR3 reads CASSYQPTSGGGNEQYF. CDR3 in DNA: TGTGCCAGCAGTTACCAACCGACTAGCGGGGGGGGGAACGAGCAGTACTTC.

This clonotype was recorded a few times. This chain joins TRBV18 and TRBJ2-1; D tentatively fits TRBD1 or TRBD2 (5 bases each). This CDR3 contains 12 residues. CDR1 and CDR2 from the germline V gene are KGHSH and LQKENI. V was cut by 3 bases and J by 5 bases, with 5 bases left in between. CDR3 coding DNA: TGTGCCAGCTCACCGGGGGACAATGAGCAGTTCTTC. Translated, it gives CASSPGDNEQFF.

This clonotype turned up a few times. In DNA form, the CDR3 reads TGCAGCGTGGGGGGGACTAGCGGGAGAGATGAGCAGTTCTTC. Protein: CSVGGTSGRDEQFF. The rearrangement links TRBV29-1 to TRBJ2-1, with 14 bases lining up with TRBD2. CDR3 length equals 14 residues. Looked up from germline, CDR1 is SQVTM and CDR2 is ANQGSEA. V shed 6 bases and J 8 bases; nucleotides not matched to a gene: 6.

The chain employs TRBV2 and TRBJ2-7; the D is unclear. The CDR3 sequence is 11 residues long. The V end was cut by 7 bases, the J end by 3 bases, with 7 bases between. CDR1 and CDR2 (germline): SNHLY, FYNNEI. The CDR3 DNA is TGTGCCAGCACCGACAACTACGAGCAGTACTTC. Its protein is CASTDNYEQYF.

This clonotype was seen a handful of times. V gene TRBV9 combines with J gene TRBJ1-3; 7 bases map to TRBD1. The CDR3 has 15 amino acids. V gave up 4 bases and J gave up 0 bases; unmatched junction bases: 4. In germline, CDR1 is SGDLS, CDR2 YYNGEE. As DNA, the CDR3 is TGTGCCAGCAGCCTCGACAGGGCCTCTGGAAACACCATATATTTT. Its translation: CASSLDRASGNTIYF.

This chain joins TRBV7-2 and TRBJ2-1; 15 positions match TRBD2. With 0 bases clipped from V and 8 bases from J, the junction kept 11 bases outside the gene matches. Germline V gene lookup returns CDR1 SGHTA and CDR2 FQGNSA. The CDR3 sequence is 19 residues long. The CDR3 region is CASSLAMGLAGGPLDEQFF. CDR3 nucleotides: TGTGCCAGCAGCTTAGCGATGGGACTAGCGGGAGGCCCCCTAGATGAGCAGTTCTTC.

This clonotype was seen a few times. This chain's CDR3 is CASSSVWGTDTQYF. CDR3 sequence (DNA): TGTGCCAGCAGTTCTGTATGGGGAACAGATACGCAGTATTTT. V and J are TRBV27 and TRBJ2-3; D is ambiguous. This CDR3 comprises 14 residues. The V gene's germline CDR1 is MNHEY and CDR2 SMNVEV (reference sequence). Deletions cut 4 bases from V and 3 bases from J, with 11 bases between.

The sample holds a few counts of this clonotype. This chain connects TRBV29-1 to TRBJ2-5; no clear D. Trimming removed 0 bases at V and 4 bases at J, with 9 bases between. CDR1 and CDR2 (germline): SQVTM, ANQGSEA. This CDR3 is 13 amino acids long. CDR3 amino acids: CSVEDGGAETQYF. CDR3 nucleotides: TGCAGCGTTGAAGATGGCGGTGCAGAGACCCAGTACTTC.

In its sample, this clonotype was seen many times. The genes are TRBV7-3 and TRBJ2-3, with a tentative D call TRBD2 (6 bases). The CDR3 has 13 amino acids. V dropped 5 bases and J dropped 6 bases, with 12 bases sitting between them. Germline CDR1 and CDR2: SGHTA and FQGTGA. This CDR3 reads CASSPHGGDTQYF. CDR3 in DNA: TGTGCCAGCAGCCCCCACGGGGGTGATACGCAGTATTTT.

In this sample, this clonotype turned up a few times. The chain couples TRBV4-1 to TRBJ2-7, with D uncertain. The CDR3 runs to 14 residues. The V end lost 0 bases, the J end lost 0 bases, and 6 bases lay between the germline ends. The V gene's germline CDR1 is MGHRA and CDR2 YSYEKL. Written as DNA, the CDR3 is TGCGCCAGCAGCCAAGAGGAGACCTCCTACGAGCAGTACTTC. This translates into CASSQEETSYEQYF.

The chain has TRBV29-1 and TRBJ2-1; 8 bases align to TRBD2. Germline V gives CDR1 SQVTM, CDR2 ANQGSEA. The CDR3 length is 13 residues. The trim removed 4 bases at V and 3 bases at J, leaving 2 bases unmatched. CDR3 nucleotides: TGCAGCGTTGTACTAGCGGACTACAATGAGCAGTTCTTC. Its protein product is CSVVLADYNEQFF.

This clonotype is a singleton in its sample. The chain couples TRBV7-9 to TRBJ2-2; TRBD2 matches at 7 bases. The CDR3 has 14 residues. Germline V gene lookup returns CDR1 SEHNR and CDR2 FQNEAQ (reference sequence). The V gene end was trimmed by 4 bases and the J gene end by 6 bases; junction bases not matched to a gene: 5. CDR3 sequence (DNA): TGTGCCAGCAGCTCGGGAGGTTTGGCCGGGGAGCTGTTTTTT. As protein: CASSSGGLAGELFF.

The chain has TRBV4-2 and TRBJ2-7; 7 nucleotides line up with TRBD2. The CDR3 runs 17 residues. V dropped 0 bases and J dropped 3; count of bases not matched to a gene: 11. The germline V gene encodes CDR1 LGHNA and CDR2 YNFKEQ. Here the CDR3 DNA reads TGTGCCAGCAGCCAAGAGGGCATAGGAGCGGGACTCTACGAGCAGTACTTC. It encodes CASSQEGIGAGLYEQYF.

Only a few counts were recorded for this clonotype. The V and J genes are TRBV12-3 or TRBV12-4 and TRBJ1-6; 7 bases are shared with TRBD1. V shed 8 bases and J 6 bases; nucleotides not matched to a gene: 7. The CDR3 totals 14 residues. CDR3 DNA sequence: TGTGCCAGCTCTACGGCAGGGGGTAATTCACCCCTCCACTTT. Its protein product is CASSTAGGNSPLHF.

The CDR3 sequence is CASSAAAGLSTDTQYF. The CDR3 DNA sequence: TGTGCCAGCTCCGCGGCAGCGGGACTTAGCACAGATACGCAGTATTTT. V gene TRBV18 combines with J gene TRBJ2-3, with 7 bases fitting TRBD2. CDR3 length equals 16 residues. The germline gives CDR1 KGHSH, CDR2 LQKENI. V trimming: 6 bases; J trimming: 0 bases; junction bases outside the gene matches: 9. The full variable domain, rest sourced from reference TRBV18 and TRBJ2-3, is NAGVMQNPRHLVRRRGQEARLRCSPMKGHSHVYWYRQLPEEGLKFMVYLQKENIIDESGMPKERFSAEFPKEGPSILRIQQVVRGDSAAYFCASSAAAGLSTDTQYFGPGTRLTVL.